This T cell receptor beta chain was obtained from a study of T-cell reconstitution after alpha-beta-depleted transplantation in children. Library preparation (for TCRbeta) was performed with unique molecular identifiers. MiXCR was run by TCRdb on the PCR reads, yielding one entry per CDR3 protein. The sample shows roughly 250,000 distinct CDR3 sequences, 7.5% to 9.5% of them seen only once. The CDR3 consists of 18 residues. Trimming stripped 1 base from V and 7 bases from J, with 20 bases between. Germline lookup yields CDR1 LGHNA and CDR2 YSLEER. This clonotype was found many times. The TCR originated in a male patient aged 10 to 17 who had a stem cell transplant for acute lymphoblastic leukemia, so the T cells may come from the graft donor. The sequenced sample was PBMCs, mostly from graft donor cells, obtained 180 days after TCRalphabeta/CD19-depleted stem cell transplant. V usage is TRBV4-3 and J usage is TRBJ1-6, with D tentatively TRBD1 (5 bases). The chain's CDR3 is CASSQARARGTVNSPLHF. The CDR3 nucleotides are TGCGCCAGCAGCCAAGCTCGGGCGAGAGGGACGGTCAATTCACCCCTCCACTTT.